This T cell receptor beta chain was sequenced during a study of neurological immune-mediated disorders. Each CDR3 protein gets one entry after TCRdb re-called the 5' RACE reads with MiXCR. Of 80,000 to 85,000 distinct CDR3 sequences in the sample, just over 2.5% were seen once. This CDR3 comprises 16 residues. Germline CDR1 is SQVTM and CDR2 is ANQGSEA. Trimming took 8 bases from V and 6 from J, leaving 26 bases between them. This clonotype was seen at least ten times. V gene TRBV29-1 combines with J gene TRBJ2-1; a weak D match, TRBD2 (5 bases). The sequence was obtained from a woman aged 25 to 39 with multiple sclerosis. Sequencing was performed on PBMCs. The CDR3 sequence is CSTLASSAWQINEQFF. The CDR3 nucleotides read TGCAGCACCCTAGCTAGCTCGGCCTGGCAAATCAATGAGCAGTTCTTC.